This is a list of T cell receptor beta chains from one sample in a study of blood T cell repertoires in COVID-19. The protocol was immunoSEQ multiplex PCR, while the TCRdb copy is restricted to in-frame clones and leaves out a portion. In the table there are fewer than 250,000 clones, around 90% of which are singletons. The sequencing sample was made of peripheral blood. Every receptor here comes from a man in his sixties who had recovered from COVID-19. CDR3s include the opening cysteine and the closing phenylalanine or tryptophan. The D gene is left open where the match is weak. Size is omitted from some rows. Given values are once, few, many or a class for expanded clones.

j_call clone_size d_call v_call cdr3_nt cdr3_aa
TRBJ2-2 - - TRBV5-1 TGCGCCAGCAGCTTGGTCTCCGGGGAGCTGTTTTTT CASSLVSGELFF
TRBJ2-3 - - TRBV4-1 TGCGCCAGCAGCCAGGTAGCCGTATTTAGCACAGATACGCAGTATTTT CASSQVAVFSTDTQYF
TRBJ1-2 - TRBD1 TRBV19 TGTGCCAGTAGGATCGGGACAGGGCCCATTTATGGCTACACCTTC CASRIGTGPIYGYTF
TRBJ2-1 once TRBD2 TRBV27 TGTGCCAGCAGTTTATCGAGCGGGGGGGCCTATGAGCAGTTCTTC CASSLSSGGAYEQFF
TRBJ1-5 - - TRBV15 TGTGCCACCAGCAGAGTGGGGGCCAATAATCAGCCCCAGCATTTT CATSRVGANNQPQHF
TRBJ1-1 - - TRBV7-8 TGTGCCAGCAGCTCACAGGGCGCGGACACTGAAGCTTTCTTT CASSSQGADTEAFF
TRBJ2-2 - TRBD2 TRBV19 TGTGCCAGTAGTATCCCGGGGGGGGCCCACACCGGGGAGCTGTTTTTT CASSIPGGAHTGELFF
TRBJ2-7 - - TRBV6-1 TGTGCCAGCAGTTATTGGCAGACCTACGAGCAGTACTTC CASSYWQTYEQYF
TRBJ1-1 few - TRBV30 TGTGCCTGGGCACAGGGTAGGGACACTGAAGCTTTCTTT CAWAQGRDTEAFF
TRBJ2-7 - TRBD2 TRBV7-2 TGTGCCAGCAGCTTAGGGGGGACTAGCGGGAGGAATTACCACGAGCAGTACTTC CASSLGGTSGRNYHEQYF
TRBJ1-3 - - TRBV5-5 TGTGCCAGCAGCTTGGACGCCTCCAGCTCTGGAAACACCATATATTTT CASSLDASSSGNTIYF
TRBJ2-2 - - TRBV10-3 TGTGCCACCGCCCCTACGTCCGGGGAGCTGTTTTTT CATAPTSGELFF
TRBJ2-7 - - TRBV12-3/TRBV12-4 TGTGCCAGCAGACCGACAGGAACCTACGAGCAGTACTTC CASRPTGTYEQYF
TRBJ2-2 - - TRBV27 TGTGCCAGCAGTTTAGTGTCGGCCGGGGAGCTGTTTTTT CASSLVSAGELFF
TRBJ1-6 - - TRBV5-1 TGCGCCAGCAGCTCCTCGGGACTCCAGAATTCACCCCTCCACTTT CASSSSGLQNSPLHF
TRBJ2-7 - - TRBV7-9 TGTGCCATTACAGTGGCAGACGCCTACGAGCAGTACTTC CAITVADAYEQYF
TRBJ2-7 once - TRBV7-2 TGTGCCAGCAGCCCCGCTAGCCAGGACTTCTACGAGCAGTACTTC CASSPASQDFYEQYF
TRBJ2-7 - TRBD2 TRBV7-8 TGTGCCAGCAGCTTAGTAAGAGGAGGGACTAGCCCCCGCGAGCAGTACTTC CASSLVRGGTSPREQYF
TRBJ1-2 - - TRBV2 TGTGCCAGCACGGGGGAGGAAAGCATTGGCTACACCTTC CASTGEESIGYTF
TRBJ1-5 - TRBD1 TRBV30 TGTGCCTGGAGTGTACGTGGCAGGGGGAGCAATCAGCCCCAGCATTTT CAWSVRGRGSNQPQHF
TRBJ1-6 - TRBD1 TRBV7-3 TGTGCCAGCAGCTTAGGGACAGTAGGATCACCCCTCCACTTT CASSLGTVGSPLHF
TRBJ1-2 once TRBD1 TRBV7-2 TGTGCCAGCAGCTTAGGGGGGGCACAGGGGGGCTATGGCTACACCTTC CASSLGGAQGGYGYTF
TRBJ1-2 - TRBD1 TRBV19 TGTGCCAGTAGTATTTCGCAGGGGGCTGGCGGCTACACCTTC CASSISQGAGGYTF
TRBJ2-7 - - TRBV5-6 TGTGCCAGCAGCTTGGCCCCATCCGAGCAGTACTTC CASSLAPSEQYF
TRBJ2-5 - - TRBV24-1 TGTGCCACCAGCCCCGGGACAACGGGCACCAAAGAGACCCAGTACTTC CATSPGTTGTKETQYF
TRBJ2-3 - TRBD2 TRBV20-1 TGCAGTGCTAGTTCCCGACTAGCGGGAGCAGATACGCAGTATTTT CSASSRLAGADTQYF
TRBJ2-3 - TRBD2 TRBV7-9 TGTGCCAGCAGCTTAGAGGCCCGGACTAGCGGGGGCACAGATACGCAGTATTTT CASSLEARTSGGTDTQYF